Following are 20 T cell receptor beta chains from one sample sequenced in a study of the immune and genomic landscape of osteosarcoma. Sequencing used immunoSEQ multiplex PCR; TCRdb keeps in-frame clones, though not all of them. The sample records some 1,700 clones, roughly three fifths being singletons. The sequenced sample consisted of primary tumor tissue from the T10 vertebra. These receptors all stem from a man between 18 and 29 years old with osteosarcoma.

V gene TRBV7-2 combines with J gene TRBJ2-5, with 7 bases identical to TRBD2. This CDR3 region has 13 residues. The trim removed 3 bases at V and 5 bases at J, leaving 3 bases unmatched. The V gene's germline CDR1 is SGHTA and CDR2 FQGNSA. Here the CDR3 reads CASSLLGGETQYF. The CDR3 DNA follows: TGTGCCAGCAGCTTGTTGGGGGGGGAGACCCAGTACTTC. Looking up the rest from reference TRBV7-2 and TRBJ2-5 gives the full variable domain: GAGVSQSPSNKVTEKGKDVELRCDPISGHTALYWYRQSLGQGLEFLIYFQGNSAPDKSGLPSDRFSAERTGGSVSTLTIQRTQQEDSAVYLCASSLLGGETQYFGPGTRLLVL.

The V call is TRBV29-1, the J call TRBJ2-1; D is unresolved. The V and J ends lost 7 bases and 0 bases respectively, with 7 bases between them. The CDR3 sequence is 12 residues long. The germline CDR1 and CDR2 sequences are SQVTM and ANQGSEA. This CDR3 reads CSGYSSYNEQFF. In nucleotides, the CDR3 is TGCAGCGGGTACAGCTCCTACAATGAGCAGTTCTTC.

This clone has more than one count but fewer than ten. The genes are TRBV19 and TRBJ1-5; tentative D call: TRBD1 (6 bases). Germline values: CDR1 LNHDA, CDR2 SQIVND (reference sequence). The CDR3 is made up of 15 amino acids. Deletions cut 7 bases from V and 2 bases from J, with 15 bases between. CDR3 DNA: TGTGCCAGTAAGGACAGCAGGGTGGGCAATCAGCCCCAGCATTTT. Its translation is CASKDSRVGNQPQHF.

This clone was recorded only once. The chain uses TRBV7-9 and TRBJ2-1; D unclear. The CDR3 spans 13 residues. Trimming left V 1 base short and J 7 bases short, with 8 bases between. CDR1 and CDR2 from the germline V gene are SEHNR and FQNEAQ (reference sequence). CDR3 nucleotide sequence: TGTGCCAGCAGCTTAGTGCCTCTTAATGAGCAGTTCTTC. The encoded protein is CASSLVPLNEQFF.

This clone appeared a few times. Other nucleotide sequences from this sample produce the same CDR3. The DNA for the CDR3 is TGTGCCAGCAGTGATGGGGCCGAGCAGTACTTC. Protein sequence: CASSDGAEQYF. The chain employs TRBV6-6 and TRBJ2-7; weak D call: TRBD1 (5 bases). Germline-derived CDR1 and CDR2 are MNHNY and SVGAGI (reference sequence). There are 11 residues in the CDR3. V shed 5 bases and J shed 6 bases, with 8 bases lying between them.

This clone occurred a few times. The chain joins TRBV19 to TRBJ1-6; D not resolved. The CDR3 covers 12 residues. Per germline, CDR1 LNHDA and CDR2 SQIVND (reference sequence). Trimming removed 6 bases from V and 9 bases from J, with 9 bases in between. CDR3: CASRSEGSPLHF. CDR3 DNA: TGTGCCAGTAGATCGGAGGGTTCACCCCTCCACTTT.

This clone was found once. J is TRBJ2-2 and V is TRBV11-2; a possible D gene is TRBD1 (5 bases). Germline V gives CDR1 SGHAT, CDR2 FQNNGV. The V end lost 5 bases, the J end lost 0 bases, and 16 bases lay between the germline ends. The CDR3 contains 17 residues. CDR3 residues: CASSLTTTASNTGELFF. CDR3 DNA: TGTGCCAGCAGCCTAACCACGACAGCCTCGAACACCGGGGAGCTGTTTTTT.

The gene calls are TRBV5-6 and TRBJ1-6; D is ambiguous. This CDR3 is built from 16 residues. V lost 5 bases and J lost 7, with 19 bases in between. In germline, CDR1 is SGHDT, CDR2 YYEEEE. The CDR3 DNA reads TGTGCCAGCAGGGGTATGCGCGACCGCGGAAATTCACCCCTCCACTTT. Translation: CASRGMRDRGNSPLHF. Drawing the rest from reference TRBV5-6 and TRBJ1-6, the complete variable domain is DAGVTQSPTHLIKTRGQQVTLRCSPKSGHDTVSWYQQALGQGPQFIFQYYEEEERQRGNFPDRFSGHQFPNYSSELNVNALLLGDSALYLCASRGMRDRGNSPLHFGNGTRLTVT.

In DNA, the CDR3 is TGCGCCAGCAGCTTCTGGCAGGGGACCTACAATGAGCAGTTCTTC. This gives the protein CASSFWQGTYNEQFF. The V and J genes are TRBV5-1 and TRBJ2-1; tentatively, D is TRBD1 (6 bases). The CDR3 totals 15 residues. Trimming left V 2 bases short and J 2 bases short, with 11 bases between. Germline loops: CDR1 SGHRS, CDR2 YFSETQ.

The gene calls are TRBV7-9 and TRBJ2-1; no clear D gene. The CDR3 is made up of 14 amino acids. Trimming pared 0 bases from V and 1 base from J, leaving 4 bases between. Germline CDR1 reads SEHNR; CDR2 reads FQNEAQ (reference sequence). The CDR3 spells CASSLAGSYNEQFF. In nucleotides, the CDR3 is TGTGCCAGCAGCTTAGCAGGATCCTACAATGAGCAGTTCTTC.

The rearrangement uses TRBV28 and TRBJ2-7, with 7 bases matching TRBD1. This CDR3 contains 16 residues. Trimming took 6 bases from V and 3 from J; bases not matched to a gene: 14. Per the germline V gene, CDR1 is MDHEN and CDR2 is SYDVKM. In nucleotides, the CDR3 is TGTGCCAGCAGCACCACTAGACAGGGCTTCCGCTACGAGCAGTACTTC. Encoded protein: CASSTTRQGFRYEQYF.

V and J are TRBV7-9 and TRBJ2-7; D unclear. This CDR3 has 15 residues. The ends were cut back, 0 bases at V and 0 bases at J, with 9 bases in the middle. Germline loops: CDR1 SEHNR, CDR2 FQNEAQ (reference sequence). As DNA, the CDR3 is TGTGCCAGCAGCTTAGCATTGCCCAGCTCCTACGAGCAGTACTTC. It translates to CASSLALPSSYEQYF. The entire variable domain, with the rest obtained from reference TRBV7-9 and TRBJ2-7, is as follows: DTGVSQNPRHKITKRGQNVTFRCDPISEHNRLYWYRQTLGQGPEFLTYFQNEAQLEKSRLLSDRFSAERPKGSFSTLEIQRTEQGDSAMYLCASSLALPSSYEQYFGPGTRLTVT.

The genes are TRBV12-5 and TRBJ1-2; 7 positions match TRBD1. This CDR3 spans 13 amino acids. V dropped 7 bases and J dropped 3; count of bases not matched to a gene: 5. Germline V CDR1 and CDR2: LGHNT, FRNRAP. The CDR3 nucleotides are TGTGCTAGTGCCCAGGGGGTTGACTATGGCTACACCTTC. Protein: CASAQGVDYGYTF.

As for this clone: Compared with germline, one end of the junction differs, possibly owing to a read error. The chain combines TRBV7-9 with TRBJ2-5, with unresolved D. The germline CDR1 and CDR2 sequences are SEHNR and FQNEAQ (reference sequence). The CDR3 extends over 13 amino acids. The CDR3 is CASSAASQGTQYF. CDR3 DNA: TGTGCCAGCAGCGCCGCTTCCCAAGGGACCCAGTACTTC.

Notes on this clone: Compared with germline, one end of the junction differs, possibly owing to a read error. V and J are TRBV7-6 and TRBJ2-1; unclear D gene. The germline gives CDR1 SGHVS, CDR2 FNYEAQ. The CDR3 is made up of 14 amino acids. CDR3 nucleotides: TGTGCCAGCAGCCTGACAACTACGTACACTGAGCAGTTCTTC. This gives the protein CASSLTTTYTEQFF.

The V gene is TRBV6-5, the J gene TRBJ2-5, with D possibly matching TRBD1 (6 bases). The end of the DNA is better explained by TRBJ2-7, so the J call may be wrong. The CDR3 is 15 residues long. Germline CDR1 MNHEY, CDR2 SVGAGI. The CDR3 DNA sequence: TGTGCCAGCAGTCACAACAGGGACCTTTCCTACGAGCAGTACTTC. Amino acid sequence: CASSHNRDLSYEQYF.

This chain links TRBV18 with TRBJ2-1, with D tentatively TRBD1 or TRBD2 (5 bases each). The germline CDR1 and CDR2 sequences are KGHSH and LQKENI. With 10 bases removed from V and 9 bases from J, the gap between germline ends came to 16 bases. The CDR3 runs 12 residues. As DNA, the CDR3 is TGTGCCACCAGGGCCCCGGGGATTGAGCAGTTCTTC. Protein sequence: CATRAPGIEQFF.

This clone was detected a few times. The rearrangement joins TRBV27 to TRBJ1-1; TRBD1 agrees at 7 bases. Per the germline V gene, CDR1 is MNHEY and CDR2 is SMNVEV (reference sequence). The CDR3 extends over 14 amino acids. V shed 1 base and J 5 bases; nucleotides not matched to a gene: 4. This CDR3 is CASSLFGTATEAFF. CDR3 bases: TGTGCCAGCAGTTTATTTGGGACAGCAACTGAAGCTTTCTTT.

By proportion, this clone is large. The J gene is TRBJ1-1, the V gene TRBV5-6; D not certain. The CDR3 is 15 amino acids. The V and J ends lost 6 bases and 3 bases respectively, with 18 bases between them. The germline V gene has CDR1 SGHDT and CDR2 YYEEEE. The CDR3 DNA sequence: TGTGCCAGCAACCTGGTGCAGGATGGATACACTGAAGCTTTCTTT. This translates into CASNLVQDGYTEAFF.

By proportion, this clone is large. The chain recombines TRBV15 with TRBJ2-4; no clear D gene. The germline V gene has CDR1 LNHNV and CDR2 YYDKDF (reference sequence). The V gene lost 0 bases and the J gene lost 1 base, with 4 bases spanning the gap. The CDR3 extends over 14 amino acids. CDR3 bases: TGTGCCACCAGCAGAGAAAGGGCCAAAAACATTCAGTACTTC. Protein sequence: CATSRERAKNIQYF.